The clone carrying this TCR beta chain was counted a few times. Antigen: not known. Trimming took 1 base from V and 1 from J, leaving 8 bases between them. This CDR3 contains 15 residues. Germline loops: CDR1 MNHNS, CDR2 SASEGT. These data belong to a study of shared clonotypes between healthy human individuals. Produced via immunoSEQ multiplex PCR; TCRdb's table is partial and in-frame only. Seen here are 230,000 or so clones, 65% observed once, and the top ten hold 11%. Study-level findings and limits: A generally larger estimated richness was seen in naive subsets than in memory subsets.

This TCR was sampled from a man in his thirties or forties in good health. This chain links TRBV6-1 with TRBJ1-5, with a possible D match to TRBD1 (5 bases). Sequencing input: memory CD4+ T cells sorted from blood. As for subset: CD45RA-negative fraction. Here the CDR3 reads CASSEVRGSNQPQHF. The CDR3 DNA is TGTGCCAGCAGTGAAGTCCGGGGGAGCAATCAGCCCCAGCATTTT.